These 21 T cell receptor beta chains were all obtained from the same sample, sequenced in a study of Graves' ophthalmopathy and Graves' hyperthyroidism. Amplified material comprised TCR beta CDR3 regions derived from RNA transcripts. A first-round RT-PCR used HTBI primers, followed by a second-round multiplex PCR. MiXCR, applied by TCRdb to the multiplex PCR reads, yields one record per CDR3 protein. The sample records roughly 500,000 distinct CDR3 sequences, over 13% being singletons. Specimen: blood. Receptors originate from a woman aged 30 to 39 with Graves' ophthalmopathy.

This clonotype was found many times. The chain carries TRBV30 and TRBJ1-1, with 7 bases aligning to TRBD1. With 3 bases clipped from V and 2 bases from J, the junction kept 9 bases outside the gene matches. The germline gives CDR1 GTSNPN, CDR2 SVGIG (reference sequence). CDR3 length: 15 residues. In DNA, the CDR3 is TGTGCCTGGAGCCCCACAGGGGTTTATAACACTGAAGCTTTCTTT. Residues: CAWSPTGVYNTEAFF.

This clonotype occurred many times. The chain uses TRBV5-4 and TRBJ1-1, with a tentative D call TRBD1 (5 bases). Per germline, CDR1 SGHNT and CDR2 YYREEE (reference sequence). The CDR3 contains 13 residues. V was trimmed by 10 bases and J by 5 bases, leaving 18 bases between them. CDR3 amino acids: CAVRWGRGTEAFF. CDR3 in DNA: TGTGCCGTACGTTGGGGCCGGGGGACTGAAGCTTTCTTT.

In this sample, this clonotype turned up many times. The CDR3 loop reads CATSRDPGSNQPQHF. CDR3 sequence (DNA): TGTGCCACCAGCAGAGATCCAGGGAGCAATCAGCCCCAGCATTTT. The chain employs TRBV15 and TRBJ1-5, with D perhaps TRBD1 (5 bases). The CDR3 is 15 amino acids. Germline loops: CDR1 LNHNV, CDR2 YYDKDF (reference sequence). V gave up 0 bases and J gave up 1 base, with 7 bases separating them.

Concerning this clonotype itself: This may arise from a read error, as a much more abundant clone is one base away. The chain is built from TRBV2 and TRBJ1-1; D gene ambiguous. Trimming left V 2 bases short and J 12 bases short, with 13 bases between. Germline V gene lookup returns CDR1 SNHLY and CDR2 FYNNEI. The length of the CDR3 is 12 residues. The CDR3 is CASSEWGLRSFF. The CDR3 nucleotides read TGTGCCAGCAGTGAATGGGGTCTCCGGTCTTTCTTT.

Of note for this clonotype: Since no conserved phenylalanine or tryptophan closes the CDR3, a read error is the likely cause. The genes are TRBV28 and TRBJ1-1; D call uncertain. The ends were cut back, 2 bases at V and 0 bases at J, with 7 bases in the middle. CDR3 length: 14 residues. Germline CDR1 reads MDHEN; CDR2 reads SYDVKM. This CDR3 reads CASSLGRLNTEAFV. CDR3 DNA: TGTGCCAGCAGTTTAGGGCGGTTGAACACTGAAGCTTTCGTT.

Many counts were recorded for this clonotype. The chain carries TRBV28 and TRBJ2-5; tentative D call: TRBD1 (6 bases). V lost 1 base and J lost 3, with 12 bases in between. This CDR3 contains 15 residues. CDR1 and CDR2 (germline): MDHEN, SYDVKM. The CDR3 here is CASSLFLTGEETQYF. For the CDR3, the DNA is TGTGCCAGCAGTTTATTCTTGACAGGTGAAGAGACCCAGTACTTC. The full variable domain, rest sourced from reference TRBV28 and TRBJ2-5, is DVKVTQSSRYLVKRTGEKVFLECVQDMDHENMFWYRQDPGLGLRLIYFSYDVKMKEKGDIPEGYSVSREKKERFSLILESASTNQTSMYLCASSLFLTGEETQYFGPGTRLLVL.

This clonotype came up a few times. A much larger clone differs by one base, so this may be a read error. This chain connects TRBV20-1 to TRBJ2-5; D is undetermined. The CDR3 covers 11 residues. Germline CDR1 and CDR2: DFQATT and SNEGSKA (reference sequence). CDR3 in amino acids: CSLSFEETKYF. Here the CDR3 DNA reads TGCAGTCTTTCCTTCGAAGAGACCAAGTACTTC.

The rearrangement uses TRBV18 and TRBJ2-7; 9 nucleotides agree with TRBD1. This CDR3 contains 15 residues. CDR1 is KGHSH, CDR2 LQKENI, per germline. The V segment lost 0 bases and the J segment 7 bases; nucleotides outside the gene matches: 7. The CDR3 sequence: CASSPPGQGAGEQYF. For the CDR3, the DNA is TGTGCCAGCTCACCACCGGGACAGGGCGCTGGAGAGCAGTACTTC.

This clonotype was found many times. The V call is TRBV20-1, the J call TRBJ1-1; the D is unclear. The V end was cut by 6 bases, the J end by 8 bases, with 19 bases between. Per the germline V gene, CDR1 is DFQATT and CDR2 is SNEGSKA (reference sequence). The CDR3 length is 13 residues. The CDR3 here is CSAPVAVVGEAFF. The CDR3 nucleotides read TGCAGTGCCCCAGTGGCGGTGGTCGGGGAAGCTTTCTTT.

This clonotype was seen repeatedly, ten times or more. This chain uses TRBV20-1 with TRBJ2-5; TRBD1 matches at 9 bases. The CDR3 is 14 residues long. V shed 5 bases and J 5 bases; nucleotides not matched to a gene: 9. CDR1 is DFQATT and CDR2 is SNEGSKA in the germline V gene (reference sequence). This CDR3 is CSAGPGQGVETQYF. The CDR3 DNA reads TGCAGTGCTGGACCGGGACAGGGTGTTGAGACCCAGTACTTC.

This clonotype was found many times. V usage is TRBV27 and J usage is TRBJ2-7; 8 nucleotides agree with TRBD1. CDR1 and CDR2 (germline): MNHEY, SMNVEV (reference sequence). V trimming: 3 bases; J trimming: 3 bases; junction bases outside the gene matches: 7. The CDR3 loop spans 15 amino acids. DNA for the CDR3: TGTGCCAGCAGTTTGCCTGGACAGGGACTCTACGAGCAGTACTTC. The encoded protein is CASSLPGQGLYEQYF.

This sequence joins TRBV29-1 and TRBJ1-2; D may be TRBD1 (5 bases). Germline assignment: CDR1 SQVTM and CDR2 ANQGSEA. V was pared by 0 bases and J by 8 bases, with 10 bases between. CDR3 size: 12 residues. The CDR3 loop is CSVEEGAQGYTF. The CDR3 DNA reads as TGCAGCGTTGAAGAAGGGGCGCAGGGCTACACCTTC.

The CDR3 is CASNRGQGTQYF. For the CDR3, the DNA is TGTGCCAGCAACAGGGGACAGGGGACCCAGTACTTC. This chain uses TRBV6-1 with TRBJ2-5; the match to TRBD1 covers 9 bases. This CDR3 is 12 amino acids long. Per the germline V gene, CDR1 is MNHNS and CDR2 is SASEGT. Trimming at V came to 7 bases and at J to 7 bases, leaving 4 bases not matched to a gene.

This clonotype was picked up many times. The CDR3 sequence: CSGRMNTEAFF. The CDR3 coding sequence is TGCAGCGGCCGGATGAACACTGAAGCTTTCTTT. This chain joins TRBV29-1 and TRBJ1-1, with D unclear. CDR3 length: 11 amino acids. CDR1 and CDR2 (germline): SQVTM, ANQGSEA. V lost 7 bases, J lost 0 bases, and 6 bases lay in between.

This clonotype was observed a single time. The junction differs from germline at one of its ends, possibly a read error. CDR3 amino acids: CASRGQNSNQPQQF. The CDR3 region has the DNA TGTGCCAGCAGAGGACAGAATAGCAATCAGCCCCAGCAGTTT. The chain employs TRBV27 and TRBJ1-5, with TRBD1 as a possible D gene (6 bases). Germline CDR1 MNHEY, CDR2 SMNVEV (reference sequence). The CDR3 loop spans 14 amino acids.

This clonotype was observed many times. The gene calls are TRBV11-2 and TRBJ2-5, with 9 bases that match TRBD2. The trim removed 5 bases at V and 4 bases at J, leaving 5 bases unmatched. Germline values: CDR1 SGHAT, CDR2 FQNNGV. The CDR3 is 14 residues long. The CDR3 protein is CASSLGLAPETQYF. As DNA, the CDR3 is TGTGCCAGCAGCCTGGGACTAGCCCCAGAGACCCAGTACTTC.

This clonotype was recorded many times. The V call is TRBV20-1, the J call TRBJ2-7; D remains unclear. Germline V gives CDR1 DFQATT, CDR2 SNEGSKA (reference sequence). This CDR3 contains 12 residues. The germline V and J ends were trimmed by 6 bases and 3 bases, with 12 bases remaining between them. The DNA for the CDR3 is TGCAGTGCCAAGGACGGTTACTACGAGCAGTACTTC. Amino acid sequence: CSAKDGYYEQYF.

This clonotype was counted at least ten times. The chain joins TRBV19 to TRBJ2-2; possibly TRBD2 for D (6 bases). V was pared by 5 bases and J by 3 bases, with 13 bases between. This CDR3 has 15 residues. From germline, CDR1 is LNHDA and CDR2 SQIVND (reference sequence). The CDR3 DNA reads as TGTGCCAGTAGTGGGGGGTCTATGGACACCGGGGAGCTGTTTTTT. Its protein is CASSGGSMDTGELFF. Full variable domain (missing parts from reference TRBV19 and TRBJ2-2): DGGITQSPKYLFRKEGQNVTLSCEQNLNHDAMYWYRQDPGQGLRLIYYSQIVNDFQKGDIAEGYSVSREKKESFPLTVTSAQKNPTAFYLCASSGGSMDTGELFFGEGSRLTVL.

This clonotype was counted many times. The rearrangement joins TRBV6-2 or TRBV6-3 to TRBJ1-3; unclear D gene. The CDR3 is made up of 14 amino acids. The germline V gene has CDR1 MNHEY and CDR2 SVGEGT. Between the trimmed V and J ends, which lost 2 bases and 0 bases, there was a span of 5 bases. The CDR3: CASSYPASGNTIYF. CDR3 nucleotides: TGTGCCAGCAGTTACCCCGCCTCTGGAAACACCATATATTTT.

There are many counts of this clonotype. This chain's CDR3 is CASSFWAGDQETQYF. The CDR3 coding sequence is TGTGCCAGCAGCTTTTGGGCGGGGGACCAAGAGACCCAGTACTTC. The V and J genes are TRBV11-3 and TRBJ2-5; TRBD2 agrees at 7 bases. The germline gives CDR1 SGHNT, CDR2 YENEEA. This CDR3 has 15 amino acids. Unmatched junction bases numbered 4, after V lost 3 bases and J lost 0 bases.

This clonotype appeared many times. The chain combines TRBV6-5 with TRBJ1-2; D uncertain. Trimming cost V 4 bases and J 3 bases, with 6 bases left between them. CDR3 size: 12 residues. In germline, CDR1 is MNHEY, CDR2 SVGAGI. The CDR3 here is CASSSAYYGYTF. CDR3 DNA sequence: TGTGCCAGCAGTTCTGCTTACTATGGCTACACCTTC.